One and the same sample provided the 26 T cell receptor beta chains below, sequenced in a study of regulatory T cells in long-lasting Graves disease. As for time point: newly diagnosed GD, antithyroid drugs for less than 3 months. Extracted RNA from PBMCs served as the source of the TCR library. Construction of the TCR beta libraries employed iRepertoire HTBI primers in conjunction with Arm-PCR of CDR3 regions. TCRdb reanalysed the multiplex PCR reads using MiXCR and keeps one entry per CDR3 protein. This table has 350,000 to 400,000 distinct CDR3 sequences, 16% appearing once. Separately, the same data were catalogued under a study of T cells in Graves' hyperthyroidism and ophthalmopathy.

Sequencing used peripheral blood mononuclear cells (PBMCs), obtained at new diagnosis, from a patient treated with antithyroid drugs. These receptors were taken from a woman between 18 and 29 years old with Graves disease.

There are many counts of this clonotype. V is TRBV12-3 or TRBV12-4 and J is TRBJ2-7; D uncertain. V lost 3 bases and J lost 5, with 11 bases in between. The CDR3 is 13 amino acids. CDR3 in amino acids: CASSFRARDEQYF. CDR3 in DNA: TGTGCCAGCAGTTTTCGGGCTAGGGACGAGCAGTACTTC.

The genes are TRBV18 and TRBJ2-7; D uncertain. This CDR3 has 13 amino acids. Trimming left V 8 bases short and J 1 base short, with 12 bases between. Per germline, CDR1 KGHSH and CDR2 LQKENI. CDR3 sequence reads: CASPLASSYEQYF. The DNA of the CDR3 is TGTGCCAGCCCACTCGCCAGTTCCTACGAGCAGTACTTC.

This clonotype was detected many times. The genes are TRBV30 and TRBJ2-2; a weak D match, TRBD2 (5 bases). Germline CDR1 is GTSNPN and CDR2 is SVGIG (reference sequence). The CDR3 covers 14 residues. V shed 6 bases and J shed 3 bases, with 14 bases lying between them. CDR3 region: CACSRDKHTGELFF. DNA for the CDR3: TGTGCCTGTTCCCGGGATAAGCACACCGGGGAGCTGTTTTTT.

This clonotype was picked up many times. This chain links TRBV11-2 with TRBJ1-1, with unresolved D. V dropped 5 bases and J dropped 8 bases, with 12 bases sitting between them. CDR1 and CDR2 from the germline V gene are SGHAT and FQNNGV. The CDR3 extends over 12 amino acids. The CDR3 reads CASSVRGREAFF. CDR3 bases: TGTGCCAGCAGCGTCCGCGGTCGCGAAGCTTTCTTT.

This clonotype was picked up many times. The J gene is TRBJ2-5, the V gene TRBV30; 7 nucleotides match TRBD1. Germline loops: CDR1 GTSNPN, CDR2 SVGIG (reference sequence). Trimming cost V 4 bases and J 5 bases; bases outside gene matches: 7. The CDR3 runs 13 residues. The CDR3 coding sequence is TGTGCCTGGACCTTAGGGGGCGTCGAGACCCAGTACTTC. It yields the protein CAWTLGGVETQYF. Full variable domain (remainder filled in from reference TRBV30 and TRBJ2-5): SQTIHQWPATLVQPVGSPLSLECTVEGTSNPNLYWYRQAAGRGLQLLFYSVGIGQISSEVPQNLSASRPQDRQFILSSKKLLLSDSGFYLCAWTLGGVETQYFGPGTRLLVL.

This clonotype has more than one count but fewer than ten. The J gene is TRBJ2-3, the V gene TRBV20-1; D assignment may be TRBD1 or TRBD2 (6 bases each). The CDR3 contains 18 residues. Trimming removed 2 bases at V and 4 bases at J, with 25 bases between. The V gene's germline CDR1 is DFQATT and CDR2 SNEGSKA (reference sequence). The chain's CDR3 is CSARPTYLAGGGSDTQYF. CDR3 coding DNA: TGCAGTGCTAGACCTACTTACCTTGCCGGGGGCGGGTCAGATACGCAGTATTTT.

This clonotype was counted ten times or more. The V call is TRBV5-1, the J call TRBJ2-1, with D possibly being TRBD2 (5 bases). There are 12 residues in the CDR3. Germline-derived CDR1 and CDR2 are SGHRS and YFSETQ. The ends were cut back, 7 bases at V and 6 bases at J, with 11 bases in the middle. CDR3 region: CASRVGSNEQFF. CDR3 sequence (DNA): TGCGCCAGCCGCGTGGGGAGCAATGAGCAGTTCTTC.

This clonotype was picked up many times. V gene TRBV13 combines with J gene TRBJ2-3, with D perhaps given as TRBD1 or TRBD2 (5 bases each). The germline gives CDR1 PRHDT, CDR2 FYEKMQ (reference sequence). The length of the CDR3 is 13 residues. The ends were cut back, 4 bases at V and 8 bases at J, with 13 bases in the middle. The DNA of the CDR3 is TGTGCCAGCAGCTGGGGGACGGAGACTACGCAGTATTTT. Translation gives CASSWGTETTQYF.

This clonotype was counted a few times. V and J are TRBV19 and TRBJ2-7, with TRBD1 identical over 8 bases. The CDR3 sequence is 13 residues long. Germline V gene sequence: CDR1 LNHDA, CDR2 SQIVND (reference sequence). Trimming removed 5 bases from V and 5 bases from J; junction bases left unmatched: 5. The CDR3 DNA follows: TGTGCCAGTAGTCTGGACAGGGAGGACGAGCAGTACTTC. This sequence encodes CASSLDREDEQYF.

There are many counts of this clonotype. The J gene is TRBJ2-3, the V gene TRBV15; D remains unclear. Germline V lookup: CDR1 LNHNV, CDR2 YYDKDF (reference sequence). The CDR3 has 17 amino acids. The V gene lost 1 base and the J gene lost 2 bases, with 16 bases spanning the gap. CDR3 nucleotides: TGTGCCACCAGCAGAGTTCGGGCATCATCAATCACAGATACGCAGTATTTT. Its protein is CATSRVRASSITDTQYF. The whole variable domain, filled in from reference TRBV15 and TRBJ2-3, reads DAMVIQNPRYQVTQFGKPVTLSCSQTLNHNVMYWYQQKSSQAPKLLFHYYDKDFNNEADTPDNFQSRRPNTSFCFLDIRSPGLGDTAMYLCATSRVRASSITDTQYFGPGTRLTVL.

Ten or more counts support this clonotype. V is TRBV18 and J is TRBJ2-1; 8 bases agree with TRBD2. The V and J ends lost 0 bases and 10 bases, in that order; junction bases with no gene match: 11. The CDR3 is 16 residues long. The germline V gene encodes CDR1 KGHSH and CDR2 LQKENI. CDR3 nucleotide sequence: TGTGCCAGCTCACCACCGGTAGTAGCGGGAATGGGAGAGCAGTTCTTC. Translated: CASSPPVVAGMGEQFF.

The chain employs TRBV19 and TRBJ1-1; D ambiguous. This CDR3 spans 14 amino acids. V gave up 5 bases and J gave up 5 bases, with 15 bases separating them. CDR1 is LNHDA and CDR2 is SQIVND in the germline V gene (reference sequence). The CDR3: CASSPRAEATEAFF. CDR3 coding DNA: TGTGCCAGTAGTCCCCGAGCCGAGGCGACTGAAGCTTTCTTT.

This clonotype was detected many times. This chain links TRBV20-1 with TRBJ2-3; TRBD1 matches at 8 bases. V lost 7 bases to trimming and J lost 3 bases; unmatched junction nucleotides: 9. There are 14 residues in the CDR3. CDR1 is DFQATT and CDR2 is SNEGSKA in the germline V gene (reference sequence). The CDR3 loop is CSVQTGGWTDTQYF. The CDR3 region has the DNA TGCAGTGTCCAAACAGGGGGTTGGACAGATACGCAGTATTTT.

This clonotype has at least ten counts. The V call is TRBV6-1, the J call TRBJ2-7, with a tentative D call TRBD1 (6 bases). Trimming removed 6 bases at V and 6 bases at J, with 21 bases between. This CDR3 has 15 residues. Germline V gene lookup returns CDR1 MNHNS and CDR2 SASEGT. CDR3 in DNA: TGTGCCAGCAGCCCCCGGGCAGGGGATGTCGCCGAGCAGTACTTC. It translates to CASSPRAGDVAEQYF.

This clonotype was seen repeatedly, ten times or more. The V and J genes are TRBV12-3 or TRBV12-4 and TRBJ2-5; D possibly uses TRBD1 or TRBD2 (5 bases each). CDR3 length: 14 residues. Trimming removed 3 bases at V and 1 base at J, with 9 bases between. CDR3 residues: CASSFWGIQETQYF. In nucleotides, the CDR3 is TGTGCCAGCAGTTTTTGGGGGATCCAAGAGACCCAGTACTTC.

CDR3: CASSDRGVTGELFF. CDR3 sequence (DNA): TGTGCCAGCAGCGACAGGGGTGTTACCGGGGAGCTGTTTTTT. The chain uses TRBV28 and TRBJ2-2; 8 bases map to TRBD1. Germline V CDR1 and CDR2: MDHEN, SYDVKM. The CDR3 is 14 residues long. With 6 bases clipped from V and 5 bases from J, the junction kept 5 bases outside the gene matches.

This clonotype was seen repeatedly, ten times or more. J is TRBJ1-1 and V is TRBV7-9; D is undetermined. Between the trimmed V and J ends, which lost 2 bases and 5 bases, there was a span of 9 bases. This CDR3 is 13 amino acids long. Looked up from germline, CDR1 is SEHNR and CDR2 is FQNEAQ (reference sequence). The CDR3 DNA follows: TGTGCCAGCAGCTTAAGTAGTTGGACTGAAGCTTTCTTT. Residues: CASSLSSWTEAFF.

With regard to this clonotype: The conserved phenylalanine or tryptophan is not found at the CDR3 terminus, so this likely reflects a read error. This chain links TRBV20-1 with TRBJ2-2; possible D gene TRBD2, 5 bases. CDR3 length: 15 amino acids. V was pared by 2 bases and J by 3 bases, with 13 bases between. CDR1 is DFQATT, CDR2 SNEGSKA, per germline (reference sequence). CDR3 in amino acids: CSARLPPGDTGELFS. The CDR3, as DNA: TGCAGTGCTAGACTACCCCCCGGGGACACCGGGGAGCTGTTTTCT.

The table lists this clonotype with a few counts. The V and J genes are TRBV12-3 or TRBV12-4 and TRBJ2-7; the D is unclear. The CDR3 consists of 13 residues. V gave up 3 bases and J gave up 3 bases, with 9 bases separating them. The CDR3 spells CASSFGQLYEQYF. The CDR3 nucleotides read TGTGCCAGCAGTTTCGGGCAGCTCTACGAGCAGTACTTC.

In its sample, this clonotype was seen many times. This sequence joins TRBV20-1 and TRBJ2-1; possible D gene TRBD2, 5 bases. This CDR3 spans 12 amino acids. The V and J ends lost 3 bases and 8 bases respectively, with 11 bases between them. CDR1 and CDR2 from the germline V gene are DFQATT and SNEGSKA (reference sequence). CDR3 amino acids: CSARGERYEQFF. CDR3 nucleotide sequence: TGCAGTGCTAGGGGAGAGCGCTATGAGCAGTTCTTC.

This clonotype was counted many times. The chain employs TRBV30 and TRBJ1-5; D remains unclear. The CDR3 consists of 13 residues. Germline V CDR1 and CDR2: GTSNPN, SVGIG (reference sequence). The V end lost 2 bases, the J end lost 4 bases, and 9 bases lay between the germline ends. The CDR3 region is CAWSPGSNQPQHF. The CDR3 coding sequence is TGTGCCTGGAGTCCGGGGTCTAATCAGCCCCAGCATTTT.

This clonotype was seen only a few times. The chain uses TRBV5-1 and TRBJ2-3; TRBD2 is a possible D gene (6 bases). Trimming took off 1 base at V and 6 bases at J, with 12 bases between the two ends. Germline V gene data show CDR1 as SGHRS and CDR2 as YFSETQ. CDR3 length: 14 amino acids. Here the CDR3 reads CASSLTGVGDTQYF. CDR3 coding DNA: TGCGCCAGCAGCTTGACGGGAGTAGGCGATACGCAGTATTTT.

This clonotype occurred a few times. The chain has TRBV28 and TRBJ2-3, with D unclear. Per germline, CDR1 MDHEN and CDR2 SYDVKM. V was trimmed by 2 bases and J by 0 bases, leaving 9 bases between them. The CDR3 contains 15 residues. The chain's CDR3 is CASSLSRSSTDTQYF. Here the CDR3 DNA reads TGTGCCAGCAGTTTAAGCAGATCTAGCACAGATACGCAGTATTTT.

V usage is TRBV5-1 and J usage is TRBJ2-2, with 11 bases fitting TRBD2. The germline gives CDR1 SGHRS, CDR2 YFSETQ. The CDR3 contains 17 residues. After removal of 4 bases from V and 5 bases from J, the junction contained 10 bases not matched to a gene. The CDR3 DNA follows: TGCGCCAGCAGCGACATACTAGCGGGGGCTGGGACCGGGGAGCTGTTTTTT. Protein sequence: CASSDILAGAGTGELFF.

This clonotype has ten or more counts. This sequence joins TRBV6-2 or TRBV6-3 and TRBJ1-2; possible D gene TRBD1, 5 bases. CDR3 length: 16 residues. The V gene's germline CDR1 is MNHEY and CDR2 SVGEGT. The V end lost 5 bases, the J end lost 7 bases, and 23 bases lay between the germline ends. CDR3 nucleotide sequence: TGTGCCAGCAGTGAACTTACTGGGGGAAACCCAGGTGGCTACACCTTC. Its protein is CASSELTGGNPGGYTF.

In this sample, this clonotype turned up many times. The chain employs TRBV3-1 and TRBJ2-7, with D perhaps given as TRBD1 or TRBD2 (5 bases each). CDR1 and CDR2 (germline): LGHDT, YNNKEL (reference sequence). Trimming left V 2 bases short and J 3 bases short, with 11 bases between. This CDR3 comprises 14 residues. CDR3: CASSQHPGGYEQYF. For the CDR3, the DNA is TGTGCCAGCAGCCAACACCCTGGGGGCTACGAGCAGTACTTC.